This T cell receptor (beta chain) stems from a study of blood T cell repertoires in COVID-19. Overall study: Whether acute or convalescent, the COVID-19 samples came from the United States, Italy and Spain. Sample material is recorded as cDNA or gDNA derived from T cells, B-cell-depleted T cells, or PBMCs.

Methods used by the authors: Estimated nucleated cell counts came from reference gene primer amplification. Clones were read by immunoSEQ multiplex PCR, and TCRdb kept only the in-frame ones, dropping some. V and J calls and clone size come straight from that table; D and trimming were deduced from the DNA. The sample includes around 260,000 clones, approximately 86% of them seen just once. The germline gives CDR1 MNHEY, CDR2 SVGAGI. With 7 bases removed from V and 9 bases from J, the gap between germline ends came to 21 bases. There are 14 residues in the CDR3. The receptor's source is a man between 18 and 35 years old with active or convalescent COVID-19. V gene TRBV6-5 combines with J gene TRBJ1-2; perhaps TRBD1 as D (5 bases). Sequences were obtained from peripheral blood. The CDR3 region is CASTPIERGHSYTF. CDR3 DNA: TGTGCCAGCACCCCCATCGAGCGGGGCCACAGCTACACCTTC.